Sequencing of this T cell receptor beta chain was carried out in a study of blood T cells in healthy people across ages. CDR3 size: 15 residues. The germline CDR1 and CDR2 sequences are MDHEN and SYDVKM. V dropped 7 bases and J dropped 3; count of bases not matched to a gene: 11. This clonotype was seen repeatedly, ten times or more. The use of a sample-barcoded 5' primer and a J-beta primer mix characterized a second PCR of roughly 7 to 11 cycles. TCRdb used MiXCR to reprocess the 5' RACE reads, holding one entry per CDR3 protein. This table has about 970,000 distinct CDR3 sequences, roughly 51% appearing once.

The receptor's source is a woman aged 55-70 years in good health. V gene TRBV28 combines with J gene TRBJ2-7; 8 positions agree with TRBD1. Specimen: blood. CDR3 nucleotide sequence: TGTGCCAGCACCTTAGGGGGACAGGACCACTACGAGCAGTACTTC. Residues: CASTLGGQDHYEQYF.